This T cell receptor beta chain was identified in a study of neurological immune-mediated disorders (dated by TCRdb to the late 2010s). Some background on the complete study: Peripheral blood TCR-beta repertoires from patients with HTLV-I-associated myelopathy (HAM/TSP), patients with multiple sclerosis, and healthy controls were compared in the study using UMI-based sequencing. The cohort was made up of about 65 subjects, consisting of some 15 HAM/TSP patients, about 35 multiple sclerosis patients and 20 or so healthy controls. The 106 TCR-beta libraries covered PBMC samples along with longitudinal samples, technical triplicates, and paired sorted CD4+ and CD8+ T-cell subsets.

Per the germline V gene, SQVTM is the CDR1 and ANQGSEA is the CDR2. The junction shows trimming of 3 bases on V and 5 bases on J, plus 13 bases between the germline ends. The CDR3 has 14 amino acids, counting the end cysteine and phenylalanine. Only the CDR3 DNA is retained, 42 bases long and in frame from the first base. What the authors observed across the whole study: The highest TCR clonal expansion was observed in HAM/TSP patients, whereas the lowest was observed in MS patients, even when compared with healthy controls. No identical CDR3 amino acid sequences were found to be shared among expanded clones across subjects, suggesting that TCR-beta repertoires were private in all groups.

cDNA was synthesized by template-switch 5'RACE using a primer with a 10-nucleotide random unique molecular identifier that tagged each TCR transcript. Every sequencing run covered 15-18 subjects and yielded more than 160 million TCR-beta sequences. Total RNA was extracted with the RNeasy kit. Using the KAPA Real-time Library Amplification kit, TCR-beta VDJ regions were amplified with primers for the TCR constant region and the 5'RACE anchor. Sample indexes and Illumina adaptors were added in a first PCR, and a second PCR then increased library yield. After purification with Ampure beads, the TCR product of roughly 650 bp was size-selected on a 2% E-gel SizeSelection system. Before pooling, library quality was assessed on a Bioanalyzer, concentration was determined with Qubit, and library quantification was performed with the Kapa Library Quantification kit. An Illumina HiSeq 2500 sequenced the libraries paired-end 2 x 150 bp. To increase sequence diversity, roughly 25-31% phiX was spiked into each library pool. The published analysis was carried out like this. Quality-filtered reads were processed with the UMI-based MiGEC pipeline, which removed over 80% of raw TCR sequences during error correction. VDJ genes were aligned to IMGT germline references, and each clonotype was defined by a unique CDR3 amino acid sequence together with V-J genes. VDJtools evaluated clonal expansion, Shannon diversity and CDR3 relatedness (CalcPairwiseDistances, ClusterSamples); CLCbio workbench built phylogenetic trees. Clones with at least 8 unique UMIs were defined as expanded, with this threshold being based on coefficient-of-variation modelling across technical triplicates. The public sequencing data were trimmed at Q25 with fastp and processed into clonotypes with MiXCR by TCRdb, which kept only in-frame beta chains. Every CDR3 protein is listed once, alongside the most common genes and DNA of its rows. The V and J calls and clone size are TCRdb's, not the authors'. Recorded for this sample are under 85,000 distinct CDR3 sequences; roughly 15% of them occurred a single time. Of the sample, approximately 7.5% is held by the ten largest clones.

The sample holds many counts of this clonotype. The clone's antigen remains unknown. Base-call qualities are not available, and no considerably larger clone is one nucleotide away. The healthy controls were volunteers from blood banks in Maryland, USA. For the unsorted PBMC libraries, 2 million PBMCs were stored in RNAlater at -80 degrees C until RNA extraction and were used to generate the libraries. Peripheral blood underwent Ficoll-Hypaque density gradient centrifugation to isolate PBMCs, which were then cryopreserved in liquid nitrogen. Rearrangement joined TRBV29-1 to TRBJ2-2; no D gene can be assigned with confidence. The sequenced sample was PBMCs. The TCR comes from a woman in her fifties or sixties in good health. The base sequence is TGCAGCGTTGAGCCCCTGAGGAGTACCGGGGAGCTGTTTTTT. It encodes CSVEPLRSTGELFF.